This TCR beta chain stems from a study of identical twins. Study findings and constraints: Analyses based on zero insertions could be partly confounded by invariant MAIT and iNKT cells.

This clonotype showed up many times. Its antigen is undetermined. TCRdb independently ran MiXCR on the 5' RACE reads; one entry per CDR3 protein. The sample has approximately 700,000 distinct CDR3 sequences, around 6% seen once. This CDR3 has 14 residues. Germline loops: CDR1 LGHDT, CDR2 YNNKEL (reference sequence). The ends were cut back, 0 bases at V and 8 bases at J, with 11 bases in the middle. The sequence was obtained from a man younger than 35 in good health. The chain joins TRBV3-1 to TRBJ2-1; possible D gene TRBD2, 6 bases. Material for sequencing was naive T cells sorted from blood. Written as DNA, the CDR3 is TGTGCCAGCAGCCAAGAGTCCGGGAGCGATGAGCAGTTCTTC. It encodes CASSQESGSDEQFF.